This passage covers 25 T cell receptor beta chains from one sample sequenced in a study of blood T cells in healthy people across ages. Sample-barcoded 5' priming and a J-beta primer mix drove a second PCR of roughly 7 to 11 cycles. TCRdb reprocessed the 5' RACE reads with MiXCR, giving one entry per CDR3 protein. The sample carries approximately 800,000 distinct CDR3 sequences, more than 25% recorded once. These data are also associated with another study on T cells of mothers and their children.

What was sequenced was blood. The source is a boy under 18 in good health.

There are a few counts of this clonotype. The CDR3 region is CASSLGRTSNYGYTF. CDR3 DNA sequence: TGTGCCAGCAGCCTGGGCAGGACCTCTAACTATGGCTACACCTTC. The J gene is TRBJ1-2, the V gene TRBV3-1; no clear D. The CDR3 spans 15 residues. V was cut by 4 bases and J by 0 bases, with 12 bases left in between. The V gene's germline CDR1 is LGHDT and CDR2 YNNKEL (reference sequence).

The chain has TRBV12-3 or TRBV12-4 and TRBJ1-2; no reliable D call. The V end was cut by 0 bases, the J end by 6 bases, with 8 bases between. The CDR3 has 13 amino acids. CDR3 residues: CASSLARSDGYTF. CDR3 coding DNA: TGTGCCAGCAGTTTAGCGAGGAGCGATGGCTACACCTTC.

The V gene is TRBV3-1, the J gene TRBJ2-3, with a possible D match to TRBD2 (6 bases). Per germline, CDR1 LGHDT and CDR2 YNNKEL (reference sequence). The V gene lost 4 bases and the J gene lost 1 base, with 12 bases spanning the gap. This CDR3 spans 15 amino acids. The CDR3 DNA reads as TGTGCCAGCAGCCGGAGCGGGTACGGCACAGATACGCAGTATTTT. Amino acids: CASSRSGYGTDTQYF.

V is TRBV29-1 and J is TRBJ2-2; TRBD2 might be the D (5 bases). V was trimmed by 3 bases and J by 5 bases, leaving 10 bases between them. The CDR3 spans 13 residues. Per the germline V gene, CDR1 is SQVTM and CDR2 is ANQGSEA. This CDR3 reads CSVDVGMTGELFF. The CDR3 DNA sequence: TGCAGCGTTGATGTCGGGATGACCGGGGAGCTGTTTTTT.

This clonotype was recorded a few times. The rearrangement uses TRBV20-1 and TRBJ2-7; 8 bases are a match to TRBD1. Looked up from germline, CDR1 is DFQATT and CDR2 is SNEGSKA (reference sequence). This CDR3 region has 17 residues. Losses at the gene ends were 4 bases for V and 6 bases for J; bases not matched to a gene: 20. The CDR3 coding sequence is TGCAGTGCTATGTTGGCCGAAGAGGGGACAGGTTTCGGCGAGCAGTACTTC. Its protein product is CSAMLAEEGTGFGEQYF.

The J gene is TRBJ2-5, the V gene TRBV6-5; D possibly corresponds to TRBD1 (7 bases). Germline CDR1 reads MNHEY; CDR2 reads SVGAGI. Trimming left V 3 bases short and J 3 bases short, with 26 bases between. The CDR3 is made up of 19 amino acids. This CDR3 reads CASSYSTSRLAGGKETQYF. The CDR3 coding sequence is TGTGCCAGCAGTTATTCGACCTCCCGGTTGGCAGGGGGGAAAGAGACCCAGTACTTC.

This clonotype was picked up a small number of times. V is TRBV14 and J is TRBJ1-6; D call uncertain. The V end lost 3 bases, the J end lost 0 bases, and 12 bases lay between the germline ends. This CDR3 comprises 17 residues. Germline V gene data show CDR1 as SGHDN and CDR2 as FVKESK. CDR3 DNA sequence: TGTGCCAGCAGCCAGCGTAAAGGGATCTCCTATAATTCACCCCTCCACTTT. It is translated as CASSQRKGISYNSPLHF.

This clonotype was observed a few times. The chain combines TRBV25-1 with TRBJ2-1; 8 positions match TRBD1. Germline CDR1 is MGHDK and CDR2 is SYGVNS. The CDR3 covers 15 residues. The V gene end was trimmed by 6 bases and the J gene end by 2 bases; junction bases not matched to a gene: 6. The CDR3 here is CASRPGQETYNEQFF. The CDR3 DNA reads TGTGCCAGCAGACCGGGACAGGAGACCTACAATGAGCAGTTCTTC.

This clonotype was counted a few times. This chain uses TRBV2 with TRBJ2-5; the match to TRBD2 covers 8 bases. Germline loops: CDR1 SNHLY, CDR2 FYNNEI. V was pared by 6 bases and J by 0 bases, with 6 bases of the junction left unmatched. This CDR3 contains 15 residues. The CDR3 nucleotides read TGTGCCAGCAGCGTAGCGGGGACCGACCAAGAGACCCAGTACTTC. Residues: CASSVAGTDQETQYF.

V usage is TRBV2 and J usage is TRBJ2-5; D might be TRBD2 (6 bases). CDR3 size: 13 residues. Trimming took 7 bases from V and 5 from J, leaving 14 bases between them. Germline V CDR1 and CDR2: SNHLY, FYNNEI. The CDR3 DNA reads as TGTGCCAGCACCTCTTCCCGGGGGGAGACCCAGTACTTC. Protein sequence: CASTSSRGETQYF. Full variable domain (missing parts from reference TRBV2 and TRBJ2-5): EPEVTQTPSHQVTQMGQEVILRCVPISNHLYFYWYRQILGQKVEFLVSFYNNEISEKSEIFDDQFSVERPDGSNFTLKIRSTKLEDSAMYFCASTSSRGETQYFGPGTRLLVL.

This chain joins TRBV25-1 and TRBJ1-2, with unresolved D. V was clipped by 4 bases and J by 3 bases, with 21 bases between them. Germline V lookup: CDR1 MGHDK, CDR2 SYGVNS. This CDR3 has 17 residues. This chain's CDR3 is CASSGLGFGESYYGYTF. CDR3 nucleotide sequence: TGTGCCAGCAGTGGCCTAGGGTTTGGGGAATCTTACTATGGCTACACCTTC.

This chain uses TRBV29-1 with TRBJ1-1; a weak D match, TRBD1 (5 bases). There are 14 residues in the CDR3. V was clipped by 6 bases and J by 1 base, with 15 bases between them. Germline-derived CDR1 and CDR2 are SQVTM and ANQGSEA. The CDR3 loop reads CSVSPGRGNTEAFF. DNA of the CDR3: TGCAGCGTATCCCCGGGACGGGGGAACACTGAAGCTTTCTTT.

This clonotype was detected only a few times. V gene TRBV7-3 combines with J gene TRBJ2-5; D remains ambiguous. Germline CDR1 is SGHTA and CDR2 is FQGTGA. CDR3 length equals 16 residues. Trimming removed 5 bases from V and 5 bases from J, with 21 bases in between. CDR3 amino acids: CASSLGFGGAGETQYF. In DNA, the CDR3 is TGTGCCAGCAGCCTAGGGTTCGGCGGAGCTGGCGAGACCCAGTACTTC.

There are a few counts of this clonotype. The J gene is TRBJ2-5, the V gene TRBV27, with D possibly matching TRBD2 (5 bases). Germline V gene lookup returns CDR1 MNHEY and CDR2 SMNVEV (reference sequence). Between the trimmed V and J ends, which lost 3 bases and 5 bases, there was a span of 16 bases. This CDR3 region has 15 residues. This CDR3 reads CASSFSPGIGETQYF. CDR3 in DNA: TGTGCCAGCAGTTTCTCTCCGGGGATCGGGGAGACCCAGTACTTC.

The chain employs TRBV20-1 and TRBJ2-5; D uncertain. The DNA end favors TRBJ2-7, so the J call may be wrong. CDR1 and CDR2 from the germline V gene are DFQATT and SNEGSKA (reference sequence). The CDR3 spans 12 residues. The CDR3 sequence is CSASEVAGEQYF. In DNA form, the CDR3 reads TGCAGTGCTAGCGAGGTAGCCGGCGAGCAGTACTTC.

CDR3 in amino acids: CSVPRGGAYGYTF. Here the CDR3 DNA reads TGCAGCGTTCCCCGCGGGGGGGCCTATGGCTACACCTTC. This chain connects TRBV29-1 to TRBJ1-2; TRBD1 is a possible D gene (6 bases). CDR3 length equals 13 residues. Germline CDR1 is SQVTM and CDR2 is ANQGSEA. Trimming left V 5 bases short and J 4 bases short, with 14 bases between.

This clonotype came up a few times. The rearrangement uses TRBV24-1 and TRBJ2-3; 9 positions agree with TRBD2. Germline CDR1 and CDR2: KGHDR and SFDVKD. The CDR3 loop spans 15 amino acids. The V segment lost 4 bases and the J segment 4 bases; nucleotides outside the gene matches: 5. The CDR3 region has the DNA TGTGCCACCAGTGAGCCGGGACTAGCCCCAGATACGCAGTATTTT. This translates into CATSEPGLAPDTQYF.

This sequence joins TRBV4-1 and TRBJ1-1; D gene unclear. This CDR3 spans 14 amino acids. The germline V gene encodes CDR1 MGHRA and CDR2 YSYEKL. Trimming left V 4 bases short and J 7 bases short, with 16 bases between. The CDR3 loop is CASSRSTGSHEAFF. The CDR3 nucleotides are TGCGCCAGCAGCCGGTCTACGGGTTCCCATGAAGCTTTCTTT.

This clonotype turned up a few times. The rearrangement joins TRBV5-1 to TRBJ2-5, with D tentatively TRBD2 (5 bases). The CDR3 has 16 residues. Germline assignment: CDR1 SGHRS and CDR2 YFSETQ. The V gene lost 0 bases and the J gene lost 5 bases, with 17 bases spanning the gap. The CDR3 protein is CASSLVVVAGEETQYF. Here the CDR3 DNA reads TGCGCCAGCAGCTTGGTAGTAGTGGCGGGTGAGGAGACCCAGTACTTC.

About this clonotype itself: A junction end diverges from the germline sequence, so it may reflect a read error. This chain joins TRBV6-5 and TRBJ1-2; 11 bases agree with TRBD1. CDR3 length: 18 amino acids. Germline V gives CDR1 MNHEY, CDR2 SVGAGI. In DNA, the CDR3 is TGTGCCAGCAGTTACTCATCCGGGACAGGGGGAAATAACTATGGCTTCACCTTC. Translating it yields CASSYSSGTGGNNYGFTF.

V is TRBV7-9 and J is TRBJ2-5; D not certain. TRBJ2-7 matches the DNA end more closely, so the J call is doubtful. The CDR3 runs 12 residues. Germline V lookup: CDR1 SEHNR, CDR2 FQNEAQ (reference sequence). Here the CDR3 reads CASSDGDYEQYF. The CDR3 DNA sequence: TGTGCCAGCAGCGACGGTGACTACGAGCAGTACTTC.

This clonotype was recorded a few times. CDR3 amino acids: CASSQPPGVRNEQFF. CDR3 sequence (DNA): TGTGCCAGCTCGCAACCGCCGGGGGTGAGGAATGAGCAGTTCTTC. V gene TRBV18 combines with J gene TRBJ2-5, with D perhaps TRBD2 (6 bases). With the DNA end fitting TRBJ2-1 better, the J assignment may be wrong. Germline loops: CDR1 KGHSH, CDR2 LQKENI. The CDR3 covers 15 residues.

A word on this clonotype: One junction end does not reproduce the germline sequence, and a read error may be involved. The chain combines TRBV7-3 with TRBJ2-5; TRBD2 agrees at 13 bases. The germline V gene has CDR1 SGHTA and CDR2 FQGTGA. The CDR3 length is 14 residues. CDR3 coding DNA: TGTGCCAGCAGCCCAGGGACTAGCGGGGCTCAAAAGTGGTTC. Amino acid sequence: CASSPGTSGAQKWF.

J is TRBJ1-4 and V is TRBV12-3 or TRBV12-4, with D tentatively TRBD1 (6 bases). CDR3 length equals 17 residues. With 5 bases removed from V and 8 bases from J, the gap between germline ends came to 24 bases. The CDR3 nucleotides read TGTGCCAGCAGTGGAATCGGCACAGGGACTAAAGGGGAAAAACTGTTTTTT. This gives the protein CASSGIGTGTKGEKLFF.

J is TRBJ2-5 and V is TRBV12-3 or TRBV12-4, with TRBD1 matching 10 bases. V was clipped by 3 bases and J by 3 bases; unmatched bases: 4. The CDR3 consists of 15 residues. CDR3 nucleotides: TGTGCCAGCAGTTTCTTGGGACAGGGGAAAGAGACCCAGTACTTC. This codes for CASSFLGQGKETQYF.